One sample yielded the 27 T cell receptor beta chains listed below, sequenced in a study of T cell responses to AZD1222 COVID-19 vaccine. Profiling relied on immunoSEQ multiplex PCR, and the TCRdb table lists in-frame clones only, not all of them. The sample records about 200,000 clones, about 94% being singletons. The specimen was peripheral blood, collected 28 days after the second AZD1222 dose. Receptors were obtained from an adult who received the AZD1222 COVID-19 vaccine.

This chain joins TRBV27 and TRBJ2-3, with D perhaps given as TRBD1 or TRBD2 (6 bases each). The CDR3 is made up of 16 amino acids. V dropped 3 bases and J dropped 2 bases, with 15 bases sitting between them. The germline gives CDR1 MNHEY, CDR2 SMNVEV (reference sequence). CDR3 nucleotide sequence: TGTGCCAGCAGTTTCTATAAGTGGGGGGCCACAGATACGCAGTATTTT. Translated, it gives CASSFYKWGATDTQYF.

The chain is built from TRBV27 and TRBJ2-7; 9 nucleotides agree with TRBD1. The germline CDR1 and CDR2 sequences are MNHEY and SMNVEV (reference sequence). The CDR3 has 15 residues. V was clipped by 3 bases and J by 2 bases; unmatched bases: 5. CDR3 loop: CASSLGDRAAYEQYF. The CDR3 coding sequence is TGTGCCAGCAGTTTGGGGGACAGGGCGGCCTACGAGCAGTACTTC.

The genes are TRBV3-1 (or the pseudogene TRBV3-2) and TRBJ2-5; D remains ambiguous. V lost 2 bases, J lost 5 bases, and 15 bases lay in between. Per the germline V gene, CDR1 is LGHDT and CDR2 is YNNKEL (reference sequence). CDR3 size: 15 residues. CDR3 loop: CASSQFRTPAETQYF. Written as DNA, the CDR3 is TGTGCCAGCAGCCAATTTCGGACGCCCGCGGAGACCCAGTACTTC.

This clone showed up just once. CDR3 nucleotide sequence: TGTGCCAGCAGTTACAGCGCAACTAATGAAAAACTGTTTTTT. Amino acids: CASSYSATNEKLFF. The chain employs TRBV27 and TRBJ1-4; D not resolved. Trimming removed 4 bases from V and 0 bases from J, with 6 bases in between. Germline V lookup: CDR1 MNHEY, CDR2 SMNVEV (reference sequence). The CDR3 runs to 14 residues.

This chain links TRBV9 with TRBJ1-1; D not resolved. The CDR3 extends over 14 amino acids. The germline V and J ends were trimmed by 4 bases and 3 bases, with 13 bases remaining between them. Germline V gene sequence: CDR1 SGDLS, CDR2 YYNGEE. The chain's CDR3 is CASSPRHSYTEAFF. The CDR3 DNA is TGTGCCAGCAGCCCCAGGCACAGCTACACTGAAGCTTTCTTT.

The chain uses TRBV9 and TRBJ2-3, with 10 bases fitting TRBD1. Trimming took 0 bases from V and 2 from J; bases not matched to a gene: 6. This CDR3 has 17 amino acids. Germline V gene data show CDR1 as SGDLS and CDR2 as YYNGEE. CDR3 sequence (DNA): TGTGCCAGCAGCGTAGCGGGACAGGGGACTTACACAGATACGCAGTATTTT. Protein: CASSVAGQGTYTDTQYF.

The chain uses TRBV5-1 and TRBJ2-3; TRBD2 is a possible D gene (7 bases). The CDR3 covers 14 residues. Germline loops: CDR1 SGHRS, CDR2 YFSETQ. Trimming took off 3 bases at V and 8 bases at J, with 16 bases between the two ends. The CDR3 DNA is TGCGCCAGCAGCTCCACACAGGGAGGGGGTACGCAGTATTTT. Translation gives CASSSTQGGGTQYF.

The chain carries TRBV7-9 and TRBJ2-7; no clear D. Trimming removed 3 bases from V and 5 bases from J, with 8 bases in between. The CDR3 loop spans 12 amino acids. CDR1 SEHNR and CDR2 FQNEAQ come from the germline V gene (reference sequence). As DNA, the CDR3 is TGTGCCAGCAGCTTGGGTTGGAACGAGCAGTACTTC. It yields the protein CASSLGWNEQYF.

The sample holds one count of this clone. The CDR3 spells CASSEVEGVGYTF. Here the CDR3 DNA reads TGTGCCAGCAGTGAGGTGGAAGGGGTCGGCTACACCTTC. V usage is TRBV6-4 and J usage is TRBJ1-2; D possibly corresponds to TRBD1 (5 bases). Germline CDR1 reads MRHNA; CDR2 reads SNTAGT. Trimming removed 3 bases from V and 8 bases from J, with 13 bases in between. This CDR3 spans 13 amino acids.

The chain carries TRBV12-5 and TRBJ1-5; 9 bases are shared with TRBD1. CDR3 length: 14 amino acids. Germline values: CDR1 LGHNT, CDR2 FRNRAP. The J segment lost 2 bases and the V segment lost 8 bases, leaving 4 bases of the junction unmatched. The CDR3 DNA sequence: TGTGCTAGTACGGACAGGGGAGGCAATCAGCCCCAGCATTTT. Its protein product is CASTDRGGNQPQHF.

A single count supports this clone. V and J are TRBV7-2 and TRBJ2-2; D perhaps matches TRBD1 (6 bases). The V end lost 5 bases, the J end lost 4 bases, and 14 bases lay between the germline ends. CDR1 and CDR2 (germline): SGHTA, FQGNSA. The length of the CDR3 is 15 residues. DNA for the CDR3: TGTGCCAGCAGCCAAGCCCAGGGGCTCACCGGGGAGCTGTTTTTT. Residues: CASSQAQGLTGELFF.

The gene calls are TRBV3-1 (or the pseudogene TRBV3-2) and TRBJ1-1; 8 nucleotides align to TRBD1. The germline V gene has CDR1 LGHDT and CDR2 YNNKEL (reference sequence). The CDR3 has 13 residues. V lost 6 bases, J lost 4 bases, and 4 bases stayed unmatched. In nucleotides, the CDR3 is TGTGCCAGCAGTAGACAGGGGCCCACTGAAGCTTTCTTT. As protein: CASSRQGPTEAFF.

This chain joins TRBV12-3 or TRBV12-4 and TRBJ1-2; 7 bases are a match to TRBD1. The J segment lost 8 bases and the V segment lost 3 bases, leaving 3 bases of the junction unmatched. The CDR3 totals 12 residues. The CDR3, as DNA: TGTGCCAGCAGTTTGACAGGGCAAGGCTACACCTTC. Translating it yields CASSLTGQGYTF.

This clone has just one count. V is TRBV6-5 and J is TRBJ2-5; possibly TRBD2 for D (5 bases). In germline, CDR1 is MNHEY, CDR2 SVGAGI. Trimming removed 7 bases at V and 5 bases at J, with 14 bases between. This CDR3 comprises 13 residues. The CDR3 loop is CASTERGLETQYF. The CDR3 DNA is TGTGCCAGCACCGAACGGGGTCTGGAGACCCAGTACTTC.

The chain is built from TRBV6-2 or TRBV6-3 and TRBJ2-6; D is uncertain. There are 14 residues in the CDR3. Germline V CDR1 and CDR2: MNHEY, SVGEGT. V lost 1 base to trimming and J lost 0 bases, with 1 base between them. CDR3 nucleotide sequence: TGTGCCAGCAGTTACTACTCTGGGGCCAACGTCCTGACTTTC. This encodes CASSYYSGANVLTF.

V is TRBV2 and J is TRBJ1-1, with a possible D match to TRBD1 (5 bases). Between the trimmed V and J ends, which lost 6 bases and 4 bases, there was a span of 12 bases. CDR3 length: 13 amino acids. Germline V gives CDR1 SNHLY, CDR2 FYNNEI. Written as DNA, the CDR3 is TGTGCCAGCAGAGGGGACGGAGGCACTGAAGCTTTCTTT. Encoded protein: CASRGDGGTEAFF.

V is TRBV9 and J is TRBJ2-2; D is possibly TRBD2 (5 bases). This CDR3 is 13 amino acids long. Trimming left V 4 bases short and J 5 bases short, with 9 bases between. Germline V gene sequence: CDR1 SGDLS, CDR2 YYNGEE. CDR3 loop: CASSFRGTGELFF. CDR3 nucleotides: TGTGCCAGCAGCTTTCGGGGAACCGGGGAGCTGTTTTTT. Drawing the rest from reference TRBV9 and TRBJ2-2, the complete variable domain is DSGVTQTPKHLITATGQRVTLRCSPRSGDLSVYWYQQSLDQGLQFLIQYYNGEERAKGNILERFSAQQFPDLHSELNLSSLELGDSALYFCASSFRGTGELFFGEGSRLTVL.

The rearrangement joins TRBV6-2 or TRBV6-3 to TRBJ1-5; D is unclear. CDR1 and CDR2 (germline): MNHEY, SVGEGT. Trimming removed 2 bases from V and 4 bases from J, with 9 bases in between. CDR3 length equals 14 residues. In nucleotides, the CDR3 is TGTGCCAGCAGTTACACAAACCGTAATCAGCCCCAGCATTTT. Its translation: CASSYTNRNQPQHF.

This chain uses TRBV4-1 with TRBJ1-5; possible D gene TRBD1, 5 bases. The V end was cut by 6 bases, the J end by 1 base, with 10 bases between. Germline V gene data show CDR1 as MGHRA and CDR2 as YSYEKL. There are 14 residues in the CDR3. CDR3 in DNA: TGCGCCAGCAGTTTCCGGGACAGCAATCAGCCCCAGCATTTT. Translated: CASSFRDSNQPQHF.

The chain recombines TRBV5-1 with TRBJ1-1; tentatively, D is TRBD1 (6 bases). The CDR3 spans 18 residues. Germline V gene data show CDR1 as SGHRS and CDR2 as YFSETQ. V lost 1 base to trimming and J lost 4 bases, with 23 bases between them. CDR3 nucleotide sequence: TGCGCCAGCAGCTTGACCGTCAGGGGAAGCGGGGTAGGCACTGAAGCTTTCTTT. Protein product: CASSLTVRGSGVGTEAFF.

V gene TRBV19 combines with J gene TRBJ2-5, with 7 bases lining up with TRBD1. J lost 4 bases, V lost 4 bases, and 6 bases had no gene match. Germline V gives CDR1 LNHDA, CDR2 SQIVND (reference sequence). The CDR3 runs to 14 residues. The CDR3 region has the DNA TGTGCCAGTAGTAAAATGACAGGGCGAGAGACCCAGTACTTC. Translation: CASSKMTGRETQYF.

This chain uses TRBV27 with TRBJ2-3; the match to TRBD2 covers 12 bases. This CDR3 region has 17 residues. Per the germline V gene, CDR1 is MNHEY and CDR2 is SMNVEV (reference sequence). V lost 4 bases and J lost 5; bases outside the gene matches: 10. CDR3 in DNA: TGTGCCAGCAGTTCCGACTCTCTAGCGGGGGGGAAAGATACGCAGTATTTT. Translation gives CASSSDSLAGGKDTQYF.

V is TRBV18 and J is TRBJ1-4; TRBD1 aligns across 7 bases. This CDR3 region has 16 residues. Germline V lookup: CDR1 KGHSH, CDR2 LQKENI. The V gene end was trimmed by 6 bases and the J gene end by 3 bases; junction bases not matched to a gene: 10. The CDR3 is CASSQGQAPSNEKLFF. CDR3 nucleotides: TGTGCCAGCTCGCAAGGACAGGCCCCTTCTAATGAAAAACTGTTTTTT. The complete variable domain, with remaining parts taken from reference TRBV18 and TRBJ1-4, reads NAGVMQNPRHLVRRRGQEARLRCSPMKGHSHVYWYRQLPEEGLKFMVYLQKENIIDESGMPKERFSAEFPKEGPSILRIQQVVRGDSAAYFCASSQGQAPSNEKLFFGSGTQLSVL.

The J gene is TRBJ1-1, the V gene TRBV12-3 or TRBV12-4; D unclear. The ends were cut back, 3 bases at V and 1 base at J, with 6 bases in the middle. This CDR3 comprises 13 residues. The CDR3 is CASSFSPNTEAFF. The CDR3 DNA reads TGTGCCAGCAGTTTCTCGCCGAACACTGAAGCTTTCTTT.

J is TRBJ1-2 and V is TRBV5-1; D not certain. Germline V gives CDR1 SGHRS, CDR2 YFSETQ. The length of the CDR3 is 13 residues. V lost 0 bases, J lost 2 bases, and 5 bases lay in between. In DNA, the CDR3 is TGCGCCAGCAGCTTGGACAGCAACTATGGCTACACCTTC. Amino acids: CASSLDSNYGYTF.

The chain links TRBV18 to TRBJ2-5, with D possibly TRBD2 on 5 matching bases. CDR1 is KGHSH, CDR2 LQKENI, per germline. The CDR3 has 13 residues. V was trimmed by 3 bases and J by 5 bases, leaving 10 bases between them. CDR3 sequence: CASSPGVLETQYF. CDR3 bases: TGTGCCAGCTCACCCGGGGTGTTGGAGACCCAGTACTTC.

The J gene is TRBJ2-2, the V gene TRBV6-1, with no clear D. Germline V gene sequence: CDR1 MNHNS, CDR2 SASEGT. This CDR3 contains 14 residues. Trimming left V 1 base short and J 3 bases short, with 6 bases between. CDR3 protein: CASSEVEYTGELFF. The CDR3 DNA follows: TGTGCCAGCAGTGAAGTCGAGTACACCGGGGAGCTGTTTTTT.